The 32 T cell receptor beta chains listed next were all sequenced from one sample in a study of regulatory dendritic cells for organ transplantation. Assay: immunoSEQ multiplex PCR; the TCRdb copy retains only in-frame clones and omits some. The table lists about 12,000 clones, about 79% of them singletons. Their cognate antigens are unknown. CFSE-labeled sorted T cells met regulatory or mature dendritic cells for less than 6 days. The sequencing sample was made of naive CD4+ T cells from blood cultured with regulatory dendritic cells. The subset here: CD45RA+ naive T cells. These receptors originate from a human donor in good health.

The chain employs TRBV7-3 and TRBJ2-3, with D hard to call. V was shortened by 6 bases and J by 3 bases, with 10 bases between the two germline ends. CDR1 is SGHTA and CDR2 is FQGTGA in the germline V gene. This CDR3 region has 13 residues. The CDR3 is CASSTTGTDTQYF. CDR3 coding DNA: TGTGCCAGCAGTACTACCGGGACAGATACGCAGTATTTT.

The chain carries TRBV7-8 and TRBJ2-3; no clear D gene. The CDR3 consists of 14 residues. The V gene lost 1 base and the J gene lost 4 bases, with 9 bases spanning the gap. Germline CDR1 and CDR2: SGHVS and FQNEAQ. The CDR3 sequence: CASSLGMASDTQYF. CDR3 bases: TGTGCCAGCAGCTTAGGCATGGCCTCAGATACGCAGTATTTT.

V is TRBV7-9 and J is TRBJ1-1; D may be TRBD1 (5 bases). The CDR3 length is 14 residues. The germline V gene has CDR1 SEHNR and CDR2 FQNEAQ (reference sequence). Trimming took off 2 bases at V and 0 bases at J, with 7 bases between the two ends. The CDR3 DNA reads as TGTGCCAGCAGCTTACAGGGTATGAACACTGAAGCTTTCTTT. This gives the protein CASSLQGMNTEAFF.

This clone was observed a single time. Germline is not matched at one junction end, which may reflect a read error. This sequence joins TRBV18 and TRBJ2-5, with D unresolved. The CDR3 extends over 12 amino acids. Germline loops: CDR1 KGHSH, CDR2 LQKENI. CDR3 in amino acids: CASSPTREAQYF. The CDR3 DNA follows: TGTGCCAGCTCACCCACAAGAGAGGCCCAGTACTTC.

The genes are TRBV5-6 and TRBJ1-1; the match to TRBD1 covers 7 bases. The CDR3 length is 14 residues. The junction had 7 bases not matched to a gene; V was cut back by 6 bases and J by 2 bases. Looked up from germline, CDR1 is SGHDT and CDR2 is YYEEEE. The DNA for the CDR3 is TGTGCCAGCATGCTGGGGACAGTAAACACTGAAGCTTTCTTT. Protein: CASMLGTVNTEAFF. The complete variable domain, with remaining parts taken from reference TRBV5-6 and TRBJ1-1, reads DAGVTQSPTHLIKTRGQQVTLRCSPKSGHDTVSWYQQALGQGPQFIFQYYEEEERQRGNFPDRFSGHQFPNYSSELNVNALLLGDSALYLCASMLGTVNTEAFFGQGTRLTVV.

The rearrangement links TRBV5-1 to TRBJ1-2; D ambiguous. The CDR3 is 13 amino acids. The ends were cut back, 1 base at V and 4 bases at J, with 8 bases in the middle. Per germline, CDR1 SGHRS and CDR2 YFSETQ. The CDR3 DNA sequence: TGCGCCAGCAGCTTGTCCGTTCCCTATGGCTACACCTTC. This sequence encodes CASSLSVPYGYTF.

This clone has only one observation. At one end the junction does not follow the germline gene, possibly because of a read error. The rearrangement joins TRBV11-3 to TRBJ1-6, with D maybe TRBD1 (6 bases). This CDR3 is built from 15 residues. Germline values: CDR1 SGHNT, CDR2 YENEEA. The CDR3, as DNA: TGTGCCAGCAGCTTAGATCAAAGACAGGCCATTTGTCTGGACTTT. Encoded protein: CASSLDQRQAICLDF.

This chain connects TRBV5-5 to TRBJ1-1; perhaps TRBD1 as D (5 bases). In germline, CDR1 is SGHKS, CDR2 YYEKEE (reference sequence). V lost 0 bases and J 1 base, leaving 10 bases between the germline ends. The CDR3 consists of 15 residues. CDR3 amino acids: CASSLGAQGNTEAFF. CDR3 coding DNA: TGTGCCAGCAGCTTGGGGGCCCAGGGGAACACTGAAGCTTTCTTT. Drawing the rest from reference TRBV5-5 and TRBJ1-1, the complete variable domain is DAGVTQSPTHLIKTRGQQVTLRCSPISGHKSVSWYQQVLGQGPQFIFQYYEKEERGRGNFPDRFSARQFPNYSSELNVNALLLGDSALYLCASSLGAQGNTEAFFGQGTRLTVV.

The chain combines TRBV10-3 with TRBJ1-2, with 7 bases that match TRBD1. The germline V gene has CDR1 ENHRY and CDR2 SYGVKD. V was pared by 6 bases and J by 4 bases, with 5 bases of the junction left unmatched. The CDR3 is made up of 13 amino acids. The CDR3 reads CAIRGQEGYGYTF. DNA for the CDR3: TGTGCCATCAGAGGACAGGAGGGCTATGGCTACACCTTC.

The chain uses TRBV2 and TRBJ2-1; possible D gene TRBD2, 5 bases. Trimming left V 7 bases short and J 4 bases short, with 11 bases between. The CDR3 is 13 amino acids. Germline V lookup: CDR1 SNHLY, CDR2 FYNNEI. The CDR3 loop is CASNERSYNEQFF. Here the CDR3 DNA reads TGTGCCAGCAACGAGCGGAGTTACAATGAGCAGTTCTTC.

This rearrangement joins TRBV7-2 to TRBJ1-5; D is undetermined. The germline V gene encodes CDR1 SGHTA and CDR2 FQGNSA. Trimming shortened V by 3 bases and J by 2 bases, and 11 bases separated the two germline ends. This CDR3 contains 15 residues. The CDR3 DNA follows: TGTGCCAGCAGCTTGGCGTGGAGCGGCAATCAGCCCCAGCATTTT. Translating it yields CASSLAWSGNQPQHF. The full variable domain, with the rest looked up from reference TRBV7-2 and TRBJ1-5, is GAGVSQSPSNKVTEKGKDVELRCDPISGHTALYWYRQSLGQGLEFLIYFQGNSAPDKSGLPSDRFSAERTGGSVSTLTIQRTQQEDSAVYLCASSLAWSGNQPQHFGDGTRLSIL.

This sequence joins TRBV7-2 and TRBJ2-3, with 8 bases matching TRBD2. This CDR3 has 15 residues. V shed 1 base, J shed 4 bases, and the junction held 4 bases outside the gene matches. CDR1 and CDR2 from the germline V gene are SGHTA and FQGNSA. CDR3 DNA sequence: TGTGCCAGCAGCTTAGTAGCGGGGAGAGCAGATACGCAGTATTTT. It translates to CASSLVAGRADTQYF.

The genes are TRBV5-1 and TRBJ2-7; TRBD1 matches 9 bases. CDR1 is SGHRS and CDR2 is YFSETQ in the germline V gene. The CDR3 is made up of 15 amino acids. V was pared by 4 bases and J by 4 bases, with 9 bases of the junction left unmatched. The CDR3 nucleotides are TGCGCCAGCAGCCCCCGGACAGGGGCCGGGTACGAGCAGTACTTC. Protein sequence: CASSPRTGAGYEQYF.

This rearrangement joins TRBV6-1 to TRBJ2-3, with 13 bases matching TRBD2. Germline lookup yields CDR1 MNHNS and CDR2 SASEGT. This CDR3 comprises 15 residues. V lost 6 bases to trimming and J lost 4 bases; unmatched junction nucleotides: 4. DNA for the CDR3: TGTGCCAGCAGGGGGACTAGCGGGGAGGCAGATACGCAGTATTTT. The encoded protein is CASRGTSGEADTQYF.

The chain links TRBV6-1 to TRBJ2-1, with TRBD2 matching 11 bases. The CDR3 runs 15 residues. CDR1 and CDR2 (germline): MNHNS, SASEGT. J gave up 3 bases and V 6 bases, and 4 bases lay outside the gene matches. The CDR3 DNA reads as TGTGCCAGCAGATCCGGGACTAGCGGCTACAATGAGCAGTTCTTC. Its protein is CASRSGTSGYNEQFF.

This chain connects TRBV7-9 to TRBJ2-1; 15 nucleotides agree with TRBD2. The CDR3 has 17 amino acids. V was pared by 0 bases and J by 5 bases, with 2 bases of the junction left unmatched. From germline, CDR1 is SEHNR and CDR2 FQNEAQ (reference sequence). The CDR3 bases are TGTGCCAGCAGCTTAGCCGGACTAGCGGGGGGGCACAATGAGCAGTTCTTC. Its protein is CASSLAGLAGGHNEQFF.

The rearrangement links TRBV7-9 to TRBJ1-1, with a weak D call TRBD1 (6 bases). This CDR3 is built from 15 residues. Germline CDR1 reads SEHNR; CDR2 reads FQNEAQ (reference sequence). Deletions cut 1 base from V and 4 bases from J, with 13 bases between. The CDR3 sequence: CASSLVLGAGTEAFF. In DNA form, the CDR3 reads TGTGCCAGCAGCTTAGTACTGGGGGCGGGCACTGAAGCTTTCTTT.

The chain has TRBV19 and TRBJ2-7; no clear D gene. The CDR3 runs 14 residues. Germline V gives CDR1 LNHDA, CDR2 SQIVND (reference sequence). The germline V and J ends were trimmed by 5 bases and 2 bases, with 13 bases remaining between them. The CDR3, as DNA: TGTGCCAGTAGTCCTTACAGCACTGCCTACGAGCAGTACTTC. This encodes CASSPYSTAYEQYF.

The chain is built from TRBV19 and TRBJ1-1; TRBD1 matches at 7 bases. The CDR3 contains 15 residues. The germline V gene has CDR1 LNHDA and CDR2 SQIVND (reference sequence). V gave up 5 bases and J gave up 0 bases; unmatched junction bases: 6. The chain's CDR3 is CASSSSRGLNTEAFF. The CDR3 nucleotides are TGTGCCAGTAGTTCATCGAGGGGGCTGAACACTGAAGCTTTCTTT.

A single count supports this clone. The V and J genes are TRBV29-1 and TRBJ2-1, with TRBD2 matching over 8 bases. The ends lost 4 bases at V and 4 bases at J; junction bases unmatched: 6. The CDR3 contains 14 residues. Germline V gene sequence: CDR1 SQVTM, CDR2 ANQGSEA. CDR3 in DNA: TGCAGCGTTGGAGGGGCTAGCGGGTACAATGAGCAGTTCTTC. Residues: CSVGGASGYNEQFF.

V and J are TRBV18 and TRBJ1-6; 8 bases line up with TRBD1. This CDR3 comprises 14 residues. The ends lost 7 bases at V and 8 bases at J; junction bases unmatched: 7. The germline CDR1 and CDR2 sequences are KGHSH and LQKENI. CDR3 in amino acids: CASFPDRDHSPLHF. In DNA form, the CDR3 reads TGTGCCAGCTTCCCGGACAGGGATCATTCACCCCTCCACTTT.

This clone has just a few counts. The V gene is TRBV7-3, the J gene TRBJ2-5, with 7 positions matching TRBD1. Trimming cost V 4 bases and J 6 bases; bases outside gene matches: 5. Germline V gene lookup returns CDR1 SGHTA and CDR2 FQGTGA. The CDR3 is 13 amino acids. CDR3 region: CASSSTGLKTQYF. The CDR3 DNA is TGTGCCAGCAGCTCGACAGGGTTAAAGACCCAGTACTTC. Full variable domain (missing parts from reference TRBV7-3 and TRBJ2-5): GAGVSQTPSNKVTEKGKYVELRCDPISGHTALYWYRQSLGQGPEFLIYFQGTGAADDSGLPNDRFFAVRPEGSVSTLKIQRTERGDSAVYLCASSSTGLKTQYFGPGTRLLVL.

The chain employs TRBV5-1 and TRBJ2-1; TRBD2 agrees at 16 bases. The CDR3 has 20 amino acids. V was clipped by 4 bases and J by 4 bases; unmatched bases: 14. CDR1 is SGHRS and CDR2 is YFSETQ in the germline V gene. In DNA form, the CDR3 reads TGCGCCAGCAGCCGCAGGGACAGGGGACTAGCGGGGGGGGTTTACAATGAGCAGTTCTTC. Translated: CASSRRDRGLAGGVYNEQFF. The complete variable domain, with remaining parts taken from reference TRBV5-1 and TRBJ2-1, reads KAGVTQTPRYLIKTRGQQVTLSCSPISGHRSVSWYQQTPGQGLQFLFEYFSETQRNKGNFPGRFSGRQFSNSRSEMNVSTLELGDSALYLCASSRRDRGLAGGVYNEQFFGPGTRLTVL.

The chain combines TRBV16 with TRBJ2-3, with TRBD1 identical over 7 bases. The CDR3 contains 15 residues. Germline CDR1 is KGHSY and CDR2 is FQNENV. Trimming took 4 bases from V and 0 from J; bases not matched to a gene: 4. This chain's CDR3 is CASSLGGRSTDTQYF. The CDR3 nucleotides are TGTGCCAGCAGCCTAGGGGGCAGAAGCACAGATACGCAGTATTTT.

This chain links TRBV19 with TRBJ2-3, with 7 bases lining up with TRBD2. From germline, CDR1 is LNHDA and CDR2 SQIVND (reference sequence). V trimming: 7 bases; J trimming: 0 bases; junction bases outside the gene matches: 4. This CDR3 spans 14 amino acids. The DNA for the CDR3 is TGTGCCAGTACCATGGGGGGGAGCACAGATACGCAGTATTTT. It translates to CASTMGGSTDTQYF.

This rearrangement joins TRBV2 to TRBJ1-5; D not resolved. Trimming shortened V by 5 bases and J by 0 bases, and 5 bases separated the two germline ends. Germline V CDR1 and CDR2: SNHLY, FYNNEI. CDR3 length: 13 residues. The DNA for the CDR3 is TGTGCCAGCAGTTTATATAGCAATCAGCCCCAGCATTTT. As protein: CASSLYSNQPQHF.

The genes are TRBV28 and TRBJ2-7; 8 bases fit TRBD1. Trimming cost V 2 bases and J 2 bases; bases outside gene matches: 2. Per the germline V gene, CDR1 is MDHEN and CDR2 is SYDVKM. This CDR3 is 14 amino acids long. The CDR3 coding sequence is TGTGCCAGCAGTTTAAGGGACAGGACCTACGAGCAGTACTTC. This codes for CASSLRDRTYEQYF.

J is TRBJ2-2 and V is TRBV11-3; 9 nucleotides line up with TRBD1. The germline V gene has CDR1 SGHNT and CDR2 YENEEA. V gave up 4 bases and J gave up 4 bases; unmatched junction bases: 7. This CDR3 is built from 16 residues. The CDR3 region has the DNA TGTGCCAGCAGCTCGGGACAGGGTTTGGGCACCGGGGAGCTGTTTTTT. This translates into CASSSGQGLGTGELFF. The whole variable domain, remainder taken from reference TRBV11-3 and TRBJ2-2, is EAGVVQSPRYKIIEKKQPVAFWCNPISGHNTLYWYLQNLGQGPELLIRYENEEAVDDSQLPKDRFSAERLKGVDSTLKIQPAELGDSAVYLCASSSGQGLGTGELFFGEGSRLTVL.

This chain connects TRBV9 to TRBJ1-5, with 7 bases fitting TRBD1. The CDR3 runs to 15 residues. CDR1 and CDR2 (germline): SGDLS, YYNGEE. Trimming cost V 2 bases and J 3 bases; bases outside gene matches: 5. As DNA, the CDR3 is TGTGCCAGCAGCGTTTCTACAGGGGACAATCAGCCCCAGCATTTT. Encoded protein: CASSVSTGDNQPQHF.

The rearrangement uses TRBV7-2 and TRBJ1-1; possible D gene TRBD1, 5 bases. The CDR3 is 17 amino acids. CDR1 and CDR2 (germline): SGHTA, FQGNSA. V lost 2 bases and J lost 1, with 17 bases in between. The CDR3 region has the DNA TGTGCCAGCAGCTTACGGCGGGGGGGAACAGGGAACACTGAAGCTTTCTTT. It yields the protein CASSLRRGGTGNTEAFF. The whole variable domain, filled in from reference TRBV7-2 and TRBJ1-1, reads GAGVSQSPSNKVTEKGKDVELRCDPISGHTALYWYRQSLGQGLEFLIYFQGNSAPDKSGLPSDRFSAERTGGSVSTLTIQRTQQEDSAVYLCASSLRRGGTGNTEAFFGQGTRLTVV.

The chain has TRBV18 and TRBJ2-2; 14 bases align to TRBD2. The germline V gene has CDR1 KGHSH and CDR2 LQKENI. The ends lost 3 bases at V and 0 bases at J; junction bases unmatched: 3. There are 18 residues in the CDR3. The CDR3 region is CASSPTGLAGANTGELFF. CDR3 nucleotides: TGTGCCAGCTCACCGACGGGACTAGCGGGGGCGAACACCGGGGAGCTGTTTTTT.

The chain is built from TRBV7-9 and TRBJ2-1, with 8 nucleotides matching TRBD2. Germline assignment: CDR1 SEHNR and CDR2 FQNEAQ (reference sequence). The CDR3 covers 12 residues. With 2 bases clipped from V and 13 bases from J, the junction kept 4 bases outside the gene matches. The CDR3 spells CASSLSGGRQFF. CDR3 bases: TGTGCCAGCAGCTTATCGGGGGGGCGCCAGTTCTTC.